The entry that follows covers one T cell receptor beta chain sequence. This sample is drawn from a study of cytomegalovirus exposure and HLA in healthy donors. Trimming took 3 bases from V and 6 from J, leaving 18 bases between them. This CDR3 comprises 15 residues. In germline, CDR1 is MGHDK, CDR2 SYGVNS. Libraries were prepared by immunoSEQ multiplex PCR; TCRdb keeps only in-frame clonotypes and omits some of them. The sample lists around 400,000 clones, 75% to 90% occurring once. The source material was PBMCs. The TCR comes from a woman aged 18-29 years in good health and CMV-seronegative. The chain is built from TRBV25-1 and TRBJ2-7; D possibly corresponds to TRBD1 (5 bases). CDR3 in DNA: TGTGCCAGCAGTGATCCGACGGCAGGGATCCGCGAGCAGTACTTC. Protein product: CASSDPTAGIREQYF.